One and the same sample provided the 15 T cell receptor beta chains below, sequenced in a study of cytomegalovirus exposure and HLA in healthy donors. This PCR relied on a set of 60 Vbeta primers and 13 Jbeta primers. Sequencing was performed with immunoSEQ multiplex PCR; in TCRdb, only in-frame clones are kept and a portion is missing. The sample records 95,000 to 100,000 clones, roughly three quarters being singletons. The sequenced material came from PBMCs. All receptors come from a man aged 35-49 years in good health and CMV-seronegative.

As regards this clone: The junction and the germline gene differ at one end; a read error may be behind it. The CDR3 sequence: CSSSLDRVATNTEAFF. The CDR3 DNA sequence: TGTTCCAGCAGCTTGGACAGGGTGGCGACAAACACTGAAGCTTTCTTT. The rearrangement joins TRBV7-9 to TRBJ1-1, with 8 bases lining up with TRBD1. Germline V gene lookup returns CDR1 SEHNR and CDR2 FQNEAQ (reference sequence). The CDR3 has 16 residues.

The V and J genes are TRBV5-6 and TRBJ2-4; possible D gene TRBD2, 6 bases. Germline V gives CDR1 SGHDT, CDR2 YYEEEE. V was clipped by 4 bases and J by 0 bases, with 14 bases between them. This CDR3 comprises 16 residues. CDR3 protein: CASSVLAQLAKNIQYF. DNA of the CDR3: TGTGCCAGCAGCGTCCTAGCGCAACTAGCCAAAAACATTCAGTACTTC.

The V call is TRBV19, the J call TRBJ1-5; 7 bases are shared with TRBD1. Unmatched junction bases numbered 15, after V lost 7 bases and J lost 0 bases. The CDR3 runs to 18 residues. The germline gives CDR1 LNHDA, CDR2 SQIVND (reference sequence). The CDR3 DNA reads TGTGCCAGTACCCCACCCTTGGGGGACAGAGATAGCAATCAGCCCCAGCATTTT. It is translated as CASTPPLGDRDSNQPQHF. Using reference TRBV19 and TRBJ1-5 for the parts outside the CDR3, the full variable domain is DGGITQSPKYLFRKEGQNVTLSCEQNLNHDAMYWYRQDPGQGLRLIYYSQIVNDFQKGDIAEGYSVSREKKESFPLTVTSAQKNPTAFYLCASTPPLGDRDSNQPQHFGDGTRLSIL.

This chain uses TRBV9 with TRBJ1-3, with D unresolved. This CDR3 contains 15 residues. Germline CDR1 and CDR2: SGDLS and YYNGEE. Trimming removed 3 bases at V and 0 bases at J, with 10 bases between. CDR3 DNA sequence: TGTGCCAGCAGCGAGGCGGGCGGCTCTGGAAACACCATATATTTT. Translated: CASSEAGGSGNTIYF. Together with reference TRBV9 and TRBJ1-3, the CDR3 gives the full variable domain: DSGVTQTPKHLITATGQRVTLRCSPRSGDLSVYWYQQSLDQGLQFLIQYYNGEERAKGNILERFSAQQFPDLHSELNLSSLELGDSALYFCASSEAGGSGNTIYFGEGSWLTVV.

The V gene is TRBV7-9, the J gene TRBJ1-6; weak D call: TRBD1 (6 bases). The CDR3 covers 17 residues. Germline V CDR1 and CDR2: SEHNR, FQNEAQ (reference sequence). The germline V and J ends were trimmed by 6 bases and 7 bases, with 22 bases remaining between them. CDR3 amino acids: CASSRSQGREGNSPLHF. Written as DNA, the CDR3 is TGTGCCAGCAGTCGATCACAGGGTAGAGAAGGGAATTCACCCCTCCACTTT.

The chain joins TRBV6-6 to TRBJ1-1; no reliable D call. This CDR3 has 13 residues. The V end was cut by 6 bases, the J end by 1 base, with 9 bases between. Germline V gives CDR1 MNHNY, CDR2 SVGAGI (reference sequence). CDR3 bases: TGTGCCAGCAGCCCCCCCCAGAACACTGAAGCTTTCTTT. Its translation is CASSPPQNTEAFF.

This rearrangement joins TRBV11-2 to TRBJ2-1; tentatively, D is TRBD1 (5 bases). The CDR3 totals 19 residues. Germline-derived CDR1 and CDR2 are SGHAT and FQNNGV. V was pared by 2 bases and J by 3 bases, with 23 bases between. CDR3 sequence (DNA): TGTGCCAGCAGCTTATTCCTCCCACCAGTGGAGACAGTCTACAATGAGCAGTTCTTC. This gives the protein CASSLFLPPVETVYNEQFF.

The rearrangement uses TRBV7-8 and TRBJ2-1; 7 bases agree with TRBD2. The ends lost 5 bases at V and 7 bases at J; junction bases unmatched: 11. CDR1 is SGHVS, CDR2 FQNEAQ, per germline. The CDR3 has 15 residues. In DNA form, the CDR3 reads TGTGCCAGCAGCCCGCCGGGGGGAGCGGTAAATGAGCAGTTCTTC. Protein: CASSPPGGAVNEQFF.

This clone came up a few times. V is TRBV7-2 and J is TRBJ2-1; 8 nucleotides line up with TRBD2. Germline V gene data show CDR1 as SGHTA and CDR2 as FQGNSA. This CDR3 region has 16 residues. V lost 2 bases, J lost 10 bases, and 13 bases stayed unmatched. CDR3 bases: TGTGCCAGCAGCTTACGAAGATTTGGACTAGCCGAAGAGCAGTTCTTC. It yields the protein CASSLRRFGLAEEQFF.

Only a few counts were recorded for this clone. V gene TRBV11-3 combines with J gene TRBJ2-2, with 7 bases lining up with TRBD1. The CDR3 runs to 15 residues. The J segment lost 3 bases and the V segment lost 6 bases, leaving 7 bases of the junction unmatched. Per germline, CDR1 SGHNT and CDR2 YENEEA. In nucleotides, the CDR3 is TGTGCCAGCAGGGCAGGGGGAGAGGACACCGGGGAGCTGTTTTTT. Translating gives CASRAGGEDTGELFF.

The chain is built from TRBV7-2 and TRBJ2-1; 9 bases line up with TRBD2. Germline lookup yields CDR1 SGHTA and CDR2 FQGNSA. This CDR3 comprises 16 residues. V lost 1 base, J lost 8 bases, and 9 bases stayed unmatched. In nucleotides, the CDR3 is TGTGCCAGCAGCTTAGAAATAGCGGGAGTTGGAGATGAGCAGTTCTTC. Translating it yields CASSLEIAGVGDEQFF.

V and J are TRBV4-1 and TRBJ2-4, with 14 bases lining up with TRBD2. The germline gives CDR1 MGHRA, CDR2 YSYEKL. V trimming: 3 bases; J trimming: 1 base; junction bases outside the gene matches: 11. The CDR3 totals 20 residues. The CDR3 loop reads CASSHNRLAGGGVAKNIQYF. In DNA form, the CDR3 reads TGCGCCAGCAGCCACAACAGACTAGCGGGAGGGGGAGTGGCCAAAAACATTCAGTACTTC.

The chain uses TRBV28 and TRBJ2-3, with TRBD2 matching over 9 bases. With 4 bases clipped from V and 2 bases from J, the junction kept 10 bases outside the gene matches. CDR1 and CDR2 (germline): MDHEN, SYDVKM. The CDR3 contains 17 residues. CDR3 protein: CASSSPFRLADTDTQYF. CDR3 coding DNA: TGTGCCAGCAGTTCCCCTTTTAGACTAGCGGACACAGATACGCAGTATTTT.

The chain has TRBV5-1 and TRBJ1-1; unclear D gene. The CDR3 totals 13 residues. CDR1 and CDR2 (germline): SGHRS, YFSETQ. Trimming cost V 2 bases and J 1 base, with 6 bases left between them. The CDR3 here is CASSFAQNTEAFF. In DNA, the CDR3 is TGCGCCAGCAGCTTTGCGCAGAACACTGAAGCTTTCTTT.

V and J are TRBV25-1 and TRBJ2-7, with no clear D. This CDR3 comprises 12 residues. Germline V gene lookup returns CDR1 MGHDK and CDR2 SYGVNS. V gave up 6 bases and J gave up 1 base, with 7 bases separating them. CDR3 DNA: TGTGCCAGCAGGGCACCATCCTACGAGCAGTACTTC. Its protein is CASRAPSYEQYF.